This T cell receptor beta chain was recovered during a study of siplizumab effects on memory and regulatory T cells. Findings and caveats of the study: Alloreactive sequences tracing back to unstimulated CD4+ memory cells fell significantly with siplizumab. An assignable phenotype, naive or memory, was missing from roughly 78-96% of proliferating CD4+ or CD8+ clones. The apparent diversity of naive T cells exceeded that of memory cells, and naive T cells seemed to make a major contribution to the alloresponse. Unstimulated subsets captured only a minor fraction of alloreactive clones.

This clone is a singleton in its sample. Its cognate antigen is unknown. Sequenced by immunoSEQ multiplex PCR; TCRdb stores in-frame clones only, minus some. The sample yields 99,000 or so clones, about 93% seen once. Trimming cost V 2 bases and J 2 bases, with 10 bases left between them. CDR3 size: 16 residues. Looked up from germline, CDR1 is MNHEY and CDR2 is SVGAGI. The chain recombines TRBV6-5 with TRBJ2-6; TRBD1 might be the D (5 bases). The sample comprised CD4+ T cells sorted from blood. This sequence originates from a human donor in good health. The CDR3 loop is CASSYSARAGANVLTF. As DNA, the CDR3 is TGTGCCAGCAGTTACAGTGCCAGGGCTGGGGCCAACGTCCTGACTTTC.